This T cell receptor beta chain was observed in a study of blood T cell repertoires in COVID-19. Background on the study: In each case, the material was cDNA or gDNA derived from T cells, B-cell-depleted T cells, or PBMCs.

Per the original data handling: Amplification with reference gene primers provided the estimates of nucleated cell counts. Assay used: immunoSEQ multiplex PCR; TCRdb lists only in-frame clones, some missing. D and trimming come from the DNA, and the V and J calls and clone size come from that table. This table holds around 50,000 clones, roughly 80% found once. This clone was found a few times. This sequence was found in a human donor in a cohort sampled during active COVID-19. Sequences were obtained from peripheral blood.

The CDR3 region is CASSRVQGHTEAFF. CDR3 bases: TGTGCCAGCAGTAGGGTCCAGGGGCACACTGAAGCTTTCTTT. This chain links TRBV27 with TRBJ1-1, with D possibly being TRBD1 (6 bases). The CDR3 contains 14 residues. In germline, CDR1 is MNHEY, CDR2 SMNVEV (reference sequence). The V end lost 5 bases, the J end lost 3 bases, and 13 bases lay between the germline ends.